These T cell receptor beta chains were read from a single sample in a study of shared clonotypes between healthy human individuals. Method: immunoSEQ multiplex PCR; TCRdb's copy keeps in-frame clones and lacks some. Of some 2,400,000 clones in the sample, approximately 95% were seen once. The sample consisted of naive CD4+ T cells sorted from blood. These receptors came from a man aged 18 to 29 in good health. CDR3s include the opening cysteine and the closing phenylalanine or tryptophan. D genes are given only for firm matches. The size field is filled for only some rows; it gives once, few, many or a size class.

v_gene,len,j_gene,d_gene,abundance,CDR3nt,CDR3aa
TRBV6-1,13,TRBJ2-3,NA,NA,TGTGCCAGCAGGGGATCGGGACCAGATACGCAGTATTTT,CASRGSGPDTQYF
TRBV18,14,TRBJ1-1,NA,once,TGTGCCAGCTCACCGGGGGGAGAGAACACTGAAGCTTTCTTT,CASSPGGENTEAFF
TRBV6-1,12,TRBJ1-3,NA,NA,TGTGCCAGCATTAGCTCTGGAAACACCATATATTTT,CASISSGNTIYF
TRBV5-1,13,TRBJ1-1,NA,NA,TGCGCCAGCGGCCTTCGGGGGGACACTGAAGCTTTCTTT,CASGLRGDTEAFF
TRBV6-1,15,TRBJ2-7,TRBD1,NA,TGTGCCAGCGAACCGAGAGGGACAGGGGGAGGCGAGCAGTACTTC,CASEPRGTGGGEQYF
TRBV2,15,TRBJ1-5,TRBD1,once,TGTGCCAGCAGCCAGAGGGGGACAGGTTATCAGCCCCAGCATTTT,CASSQRGTGYQPQHF
TRBV18,14,TRBJ2-5,NA,NA,TGTGCCAGCTCACCGGCGGAGGTGGAAGGTAGCCAGTACTTC,CASSPAEVEGSQYF
TRBV5-1,16,TRBJ2-3,TRBD2,once,TGCGCCAGCAGCCGGAGACTAGCGGGGGGGACAGATACGCAGTATTTT,CASSRRLAGGTDTQYF
TRBV9,15,TRBJ2-1,TRBD2,NA,TGTGCCAGCAGCGTAGCTAGCGGGACTTACAATGAGCAGTTCTTC,CASSVASGTYNEQFF
TRBV30,14,TRBJ2-1,NA,NA,TGTGCCTGGAGCCCAGCGGGTCCCTACAATGAGCAGTTCTTC,CAWSPAGPYNEQFF
TRBV19,13,TRBJ1-1,NA,NA,TGTGCCAGTAGTATAGTTCGGAACACTGAAGCTTTCTTT,CASSIVRNTEAFF